This T cell receptor beta chain was documented in a study of cytomegalovirus exposure and HLA in healthy donors. This CDR3 is 12 amino acids long. The V gene lost 6 bases and the J gene lost 8 bases, with 13 bases spanning the gap. Germline CDR1 ENHRY, CDR2 SYGVKD. 60 Vbeta and 13 Jbeta primers were used in PCR. TCRdb's table, derived via immunoSEQ multiplex PCR, lists solely in-frame clones and lacks some. The sample includes about 140,000 clones, 70% of them seen just once. The rearrangement uses TRBV10-3 and TRBJ1-2; D not certain. The specimen sequenced was PBMCs. The origin of this receptor is a woman aged 60-75 years in good health and CMV-seropositive. The CDR3 spells CAISPALVGYTF. The CDR3 DNA reads as TGTGCCATCAGCCCAGCGTTAGTAGGCTACACCTTC.